These 31 T cell receptor beta chains share one sample of origin, sequenced in a study of T cell responses to AZD1222 COVID-19 vaccine. The assay was immunoSEQ multiplex PCR, and TCRdb's table has in-frame clones only and misses some. Of about 25,000 clones listed, 85% to 90% are singletons. Here the sequenced sample was peripheral blood, taken 28 days after the second AZD1222 dose. The receptors were sampled from an adult who received the AZD1222 COVID-19 vaccine.

The V call is TRBV16, the J call TRBJ1-5; D is possibly TRBD1 (6 bases). Trimming removed 0 bases at V and 1 base at J, with 16 bases between. The CDR3 runs to 18 residues. Per the germline V gene, CDR1 is KGHSY and CDR2 is FQNENV. The CDR3 region is CASSQSGGLNLSNQPQHF. The CDR3 DNA sequence: TGTGCCAGCAGCCAATCAGGGGGTTTGAACCTAAGCAATCAGCCCCAGCATTTT. Full variable domain (outside the CDR3, taken from reference TRBV16 and TRBJ1-5): GEEVAQTPKHLVRGEGQKAKLYCAPIKGHSYVFWYQQVLKNEFKFLISFQNENVFDETGMPKERFSAKCLPNSPCSLEIQATKLEDSAVYFCASSQSGGLNLSNQPQHFGDGTRLSIL.

The CDR3 DNA sequence: TGTGCCAGCAGCCAAGCGGTGAACACTGAAGCTTTCTTT. Its translation: CASSQAVNTEAFF. V is TRBV3-1 (or the pseudogene TRBV3-2) and J is TRBJ1-1; no reliable D call. This CDR3 has 13 amino acids. Germline CDR1 LGHDT, CDR2 YNNKEL (reference sequence). Trimming cost V 1 base and J 0 bases, with 3 bases left between them.

This clone was picked up one time. The V gene is TRBV5-4, the J gene TRBJ2-4; the match to TRBD2 covers 8 bases. The germline CDR1 and CDR2 sequences are SGHNT and YYREEE (reference sequence). The junction had 9 bases not matched to a gene; V was cut back by 4 bases and J by 9 bases. CDR3 length: 14 residues. The CDR3, as DNA: TGTGCCAGCAGCCCAAGCGGGAGAGGGGGCATTCAGTACTTC. Residues: CASSPSGRGGIQYF.

In this sample, this clone turned up once. The rearrangement uses TRBV7-2 and TRBJ1-4; no clear D. Deletions cut 4 bases from V and 8 bases from J, with 17 bases between. CDR1 SGHTA and CDR2 FQGNSA come from the germline V gene. This CDR3 spans 15 amino acids. The CDR3 sequence: CASSSLARVEEKLFF. CDR3 nucleotide sequence: TGTGCCAGCAGCTCGCTTGCGAGGGTGGAGGAAAAACTGTTTTTT.

J is TRBJ2-3 and V is TRBV29-1, with a possible D match to TRBD2 (5 bases). Trimming stripped 1 base from V and 6 bases from J, with 20 bases between. The CDR3 runs 16 residues. Germline assignment: CDR1 SQVTM and CDR2 ANQGSEA. The CDR3: CSVEGGIEGSGDTQYF. DNA for the CDR3: TGCAGCGTTGAAGGGGGTATCGAGGGAAGTGGGGATACGCAGTATTTT.

The rearrangement uses TRBV5-1 and TRBJ2-1; TRBD1 aligns across 11 bases. In germline, CDR1 is SGHRS, CDR2 YFSETQ. After removal of 4 bases from V and 7 bases from J, the junction contained 7 bases not matched to a gene. The CDR3 totals 15 residues. CDR3 in DNA: TGCGCCAGCAGCCAGTGGACAGGGGGCTCGAATGAGCAGTTCTTC. Translation gives CASSQWTGGSNEQFF. Supplemented by reference TRBV5-1 and TRBJ2-1, the full variable domain reads KAGVTQTPRYLIKTRGQQVTLSCSPISGHRSVSWYQQTPGQGLQFLFEYFSETQRNKGNFPGRFSGRQFSNSRSEMNVSTLELGDSALYLCASSQWTGGSNEQFFGPGTRLTVL.

The CDR3 protein is CASSWGQGVGYTF. CDR3 nucleotides: TGCGCCAGCAGCTGGGGACAGGGGGTAGGCTACACCTTC. V is TRBV5-1 and J is TRBJ1-2; TRBD1 aligns across 11 bases. CDR3 length equals 13 residues. CDR1 is SGHRS, CDR2 YFSETQ, per germline. The trim removed 3 bases at V and 8 bases at J, leaving 3 bases unmatched. Supplemented by reference TRBV5-1 and TRBJ1-2, the full variable domain reads KAGVTQTPRYLIKTRGQQVTLSCSPISGHRSVSWYQQTPGQGLQFLFEYFSETQRNKGNFPGRFSGRQFSNSRSEMNVSTLELGDSALYLCASSWGQGVGYTFGSGTRLTVV.

The chain couples TRBV18 to TRBJ1-2; perhaps TRBD1 as D (5 bases). Per the germline V gene, CDR1 is KGHSH and CDR2 is LQKENI. The CDR3 has 15 residues. The V end lost 3 bases, the J end lost 2 bases, and 13 bases lay between the germline ends. CDR3 sequence: CASSPVAGSNYGYTF. As DNA, the CDR3 is TGTGCCAGCTCACCGGTGGCAGGGTCCAACTATGGCTACACCTTC.

The chain combines TRBV5-1 with TRBJ2-7, with a weak D call TRBD2 (5 bases). Trimming pared 6 bases from V and 7 bases from J, leaving 23 bases between. Germline CDR1 and CDR2: SGHRS and YFSETQ. CDR3 length: 15 residues. In nucleotides, the CDR3 is TGCGCCAGCACCCCACTAGAGTCGGGCTTTCTGGAGCAGTACTTC. It is translated as CASTPLESGFLEQYF.

The chain is built from TRBV25-1 and TRBJ1-1; possible D gene TRBD1, 5 bases. This CDR3 is built from 15 residues. The V gene's germline CDR1 is MGHDK and CDR2 SYGVNS. V was pared by 6 bases and J by 4 bases, with 18 bases between. CDR3 nucleotides: TGTGCCAGCAGCCCCGGAGGGCGTGGGGGCACTGAAGCTTTCTTT. As protein: CASSPGGRGGTEAFF. Full variable domain (rest looked up from reference TRBV25-1 and TRBJ1-1): EADIYQTPRYLVIGTGKKITLECSQTMGHDKMYWYQQDPGMELHLIHYSYGVNSTEKGDLSSESTVSRIRTEHFPLTLESARPSHTSQYLCASSPGGRGGTEAFFGQGTRLTVV.

The genes are TRBV2 and TRBJ2-3; 7 nucleotides align to TRBD2. Trimming took 8 bases from V and 2 from J; bases not matched to a gene: 7. CDR3 length: 14 amino acids. The germline gives CDR1 SNHLY, CDR2 FYNNEI. CDR3 bases: TGTGCCAGCCTATCCGGGACTAACACAGATACGCAGTATTTT. Translating gives CASLSGTNTDTQYF.

The chain carries TRBV27 and TRBJ1-2, with a weak D call TRBD1 (6 bases). Trimming shortened V by 8 bases and J by 6 bases, and 13 bases separated the two germline ends. CDR3 size: 12 residues. Per germline, CDR1 MNHEY and CDR2 SMNVEV (reference sequence). The CDR3 coding sequence is TGTGCCAGCCGTGCGCACAGGGATGGCTACACCTTC. The encoded protein is CASRAHRDGYTF.

This clone was seen only a few times. This chain connects TRBV3-1 (or the pseudogene TRBV3-2) to TRBJ1-5; D unclear. Looked up from germline, CDR1 is LGHDT and CDR2 is YNNKEL (reference sequence). Trimming pared 0 bases from V and 7 bases from J, leaving 13 bases between. CDR3 length: 15 residues. CDR3 nucleotides: TGTGCCAGCAGCCAAGATCTCGGGTTAGGGCAGCCCCAGCATTTT. As protein: CASSQDLGLGQPQHF.

The chain carries TRBV28 and TRBJ1-4, with D possibly being TRBD1 (5 bases). In germline, CDR1 is MDHEN, CDR2 SYDVKM. V lost 0 bases and J 5 bases, leaving 16 bases between the germline ends. The CDR3 runs to 17 residues. CDR3 residues: CASSLWQGLGENEKLFF. Written as DNA, the CDR3 is TGTGCCAGCAGTTTATGGCAGGGTTTAGGGGAGAATGAAAAACTGTTTTTT.

CDR3 sequence reads: CASSLEINTEAFF. The CDR3 bases are TGCGCCAGCAGCTTGGAGATTAACACTGAAGCTTTCTTT. V usage is TRBV5-1 and J usage is TRBJ1-1, with no clear D. CDR3 length: 13 residues. V dropped 0 bases and J dropped 2 bases, with 5 bases sitting between them. In germline, CDR1 is SGHRS, CDR2 YFSETQ.

This clone appeared a single time. J is TRBJ1-2 and V is TRBV7-2; D gene ambiguous. This CDR3 spans 13 amino acids. With 1 base removed from V and 2 bases from J, the gap between germline ends came to 5 bases. The germline CDR1 and CDR2 sequences are SGHTA and FQGNSA. CDR3 amino acids: CASSLGANYGYTF. CDR3 bases: TGTGCCAGCAGCTTAGGGGCAAACTATGGCTACACCTTC.

This clone has just one count. J is TRBJ2-7 and V is TRBV6-5; D uncertain. The germline V gene encodes CDR1 MNHEY and CDR2 SVGAGI. CDR3 size: 13 residues. V was trimmed by 5 bases and J by 2 bases, leaving 10 bases between them. The CDR3 sequence is CASSRDGTYEQYF. CDR3 coding DNA: TGTGCCAGCAGTAGAGACGGAACCTACGAGCAGTACTTC.

This chain uses TRBV6-5 with TRBJ2-7; 16 bases match TRBD2. Germline loops: CDR1 MNHEY, CDR2 SVGAGI. The CDR3 runs to 14 residues. Germline trimming cut 6 bases from V and 9 bases from J; bases unmatched to any gene: 5. The CDR3 DNA is TGTGCCAGCAGGGGACTAGCGGGGGGGCCCGTGCAGTACTTC. This translates into CASRGLAGGPVQYF.

Written as DNA, the CDR3 is TGTGCCAGCAGTTACGGTATCCTGGACACCGGGGAGCTGTTTTTT. Translation: CASSYGILDTGELFF. The chain has TRBV6-5 and TRBJ2-2; D unclear. The V gene lost 2 bases and the J gene lost 3 bases, with 10 bases spanning the gap. This CDR3 has 15 amino acids. Germline CDR1 MNHEY, CDR2 SVGAGI.

The chain couples TRBV12-3 or TRBV12-4 to TRBJ1-1, with TRBD1 identical over 7 bases. This CDR3 has 13 amino acids. V trimming: 5 bases; J trimming: 3 bases; junction bases outside the gene matches: 3. CDR3 nucleotide sequence: TGTGCCAGCAGTCATGGACAGGACACTGAAGCTTTCTTT. It translates to CASSHGQDTEAFF.

J is TRBJ2-5 and V is TRBV10-3, with D perhaps given as TRBD1 or TRBD2 (7 bases each). The germline gives CDR1 ENHRY, CDR2 SYGVKD. V gave up 6 bases and J gave up 7 bases, with 18 bases separating them. The CDR3 has 14 amino acids. DNA of the CDR3: TGTGCCATCAGCCCCAGGGGGGGGCAGGCGACCCAGTACTTC. This codes for CAISPRGGQATQYF.

This clone was detected once. The chain links TRBV5-4 to TRBJ1-2, with 10 bases matching TRBD1. Germline CDR1 SGHNT, CDR2 YYREEE (reference sequence). V dropped 1 base and J dropped 7; count of bases not matched to a gene: 7. The CDR3 extends over 15 amino acids. CDR3 in amino acids: CASSLPDRGPAGYTF. CDR3 sequence (DNA): TGTGCCAGCAGCTTGCCTGACAGGGGGCCGGCTGGCTACACCTTC.

The V call is TRBV9, the J call TRBJ2-2; D call uncertain. Trimming left V 2 bases short and J 4 bases short, with 9 bases between. Germline CDR1 reads SGDLS; CDR2 reads YYNGEE. The length of the CDR3 is 14 residues. CDR3 nucleotide sequence: TGTGCCAGCAGCGTCGCATTTAGCACCGGGGAGCTGTTTTTT. Its protein product is CASSVAFSTGELFF.

The chain employs TRBV3-1 (or the pseudogene TRBV3-2) and TRBJ2-5; 8 bases are a match to TRBD1. The CDR3 runs 13 residues. CDR1 is LGHDT and CDR2 is YNNKEL in the germline V gene (reference sequence). Trimming cost V 4 bases and J 5 bases; bases outside gene matches: 3. The CDR3 nucleotides read TGTGCCAGCAGCCCGACAGGGGCGGAGACCCAGTACTTC. Protein: CASSPTGAETQYF.

The gene calls are TRBV10-3 and TRBJ2-7, with no clear D. CDR1 ENHRY and CDR2 SYGVKD come from the germline V gene. The CDR3 covers 14 residues. The V end was cut by 0 bases, the J end by 2 bases, with 8 bases between. In nucleotides, the CDR3 is TGTGCCATCAGTGAGTCGAGGCAGACCTACGAGCAGTACTTC. Translating gives CAISESRQTYEQYF.

V and J are TRBV7-9 and TRBJ2-1; 8 positions agree with TRBD2. Germline assignment: CDR1 SEHNR and CDR2 FQNEAQ (reference sequence). The CDR3 is 14 residues long. The J segment lost 6 bases and the V segment lost 8 bases, leaving 9 bases of the junction unmatched. This CDR3 reads CASGFEGLVNEQFF. CDR3 in DNA: TGTGCCAGCGGGTTTGAGGGACTAGTCAATGAGCAGTTCTTC.

This clone was counted between two and nine times. The chain joins TRBV6-6 to TRBJ1-4; D remains unclear. Trimming pared 7 bases from V and 4 bases from J, leaving 16 bases between. The CDR3 consists of 15 residues. Germline V lookup: CDR1 MNHNY, CDR2 SVGAGI (reference sequence). CDR3 amino acids: CASTRSWGGNEKLFF. In nucleotides, the CDR3 is TGTGCCAGCACAAGGTCGTGGGGAGGTAATGAAAAACTGTTTTTT.

The V and J genes are TRBV5-6 and TRBJ1-2; no clear D gene. The CDR3 contains 14 residues. In germline, CDR1 is SGHDT, CDR2 YYEEEE. V lost 4 bases, J lost 5 bases, and 15 bases lay in between. CDR3 nucleotides: TGTGCCAGCAGCGAACTAGTCAGACTATATGGCTACACCTTC. This sequence encodes CASSELVRLYGYTF.

This sequence joins TRBV3-1 (or the pseudogene TRBV3-2) and TRBJ1-2; D possibly corresponds to TRBD1 (6 bases). Trimming took off 4 bases at V and 8 bases at J, with 14 bases between the two ends. The CDR3 has 13 residues. The germline V gene has CDR1 LGHDT and CDR2 YNNKEL (reference sequence). DNA of the CDR3: TGTGCCAGCAGCCCGTCCCTGGACAGCGGCTACACCTTC. Amino acids: CASSPSLDSGYTF.

The sample holds a few counts of this clone. The chain recombines TRBV6-5 with TRBJ2-7; a weak D match, TRBD2 (5 bases). This CDR3 is 15 amino acids long. The V end lost 0 bases, the J end lost 5 bases, and 14 bases lay between the germline ends. Germline CDR1 and CDR2: MNHEY and SVGAGI. The CDR3 is CASSYSPGEFNEQYF. The CDR3 DNA is TGTGCCAGCAGTTACTCACCCGGGGAATTCAACGAGCAGTACTTC.

V and J are TRBV30 and TRBJ2-5; TRBD2 aligns across 12 bases. Per the germline V gene, CDR1 is GTSNPN and CDR2 is SVGIG (reference sequence). This CDR3 spans 16 amino acids. V lost 2 bases, J lost 5 bases, and 9 bases stayed unmatched. The CDR3 nucleotides are TGTGCCTGGAGTCGAGGACTAGCGGGGTCCCGGGAGACCCAGTACTTC. Protein: CAWSRGLAGSRETQYF. Supplemented by reference TRBV30 and TRBJ2-5, the full variable domain reads SQTIHQWPATLVQPVGSPLSLECTVEGTSNPNLYWYRQAAGRGLQLLFYSVGIGQISSEVPQNLSASRPQDRQFILSSKKLLLSDSGFYLCAWSRGLAGSRETQYFGPGTRLLVL.